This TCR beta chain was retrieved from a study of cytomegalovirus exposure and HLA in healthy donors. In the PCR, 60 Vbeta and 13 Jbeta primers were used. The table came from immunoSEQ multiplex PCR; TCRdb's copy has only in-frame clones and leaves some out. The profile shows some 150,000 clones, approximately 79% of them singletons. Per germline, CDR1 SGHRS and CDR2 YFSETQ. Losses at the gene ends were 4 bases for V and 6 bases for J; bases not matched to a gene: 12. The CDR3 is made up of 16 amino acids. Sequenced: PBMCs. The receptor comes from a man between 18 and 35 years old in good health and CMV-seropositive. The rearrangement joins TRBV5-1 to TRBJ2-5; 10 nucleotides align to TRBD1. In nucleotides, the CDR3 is TGCGCCAGCAGCCTGGGACAGGGGTCCCAACAACAGACCCAGTACTTC. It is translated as CASSLGQGSQQQTQYF.